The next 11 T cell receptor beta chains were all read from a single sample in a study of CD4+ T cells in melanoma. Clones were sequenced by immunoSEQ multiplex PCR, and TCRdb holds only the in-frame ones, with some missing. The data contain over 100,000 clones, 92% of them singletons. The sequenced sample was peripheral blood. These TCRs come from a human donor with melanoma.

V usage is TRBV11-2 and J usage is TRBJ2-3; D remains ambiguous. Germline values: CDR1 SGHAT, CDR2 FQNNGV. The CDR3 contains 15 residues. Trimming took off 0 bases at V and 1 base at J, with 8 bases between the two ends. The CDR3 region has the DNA TGTGCCAGCAGCTTAGAGTGGAAAGGCACAGATACGCAGTATTTT. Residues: CASSLEWKGTDTQYF. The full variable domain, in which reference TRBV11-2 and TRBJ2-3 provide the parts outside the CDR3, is EAGVAQSPRYKIIEKRQSVAFWCNPISGHATLYWYQQILGQGPKLLIQFQNNGVVDDSQLPKDRFSAERLKGVDSTLKIQPAKLEDSAVYLCASSLEWKGTDTQYFGPGTRLTVL.

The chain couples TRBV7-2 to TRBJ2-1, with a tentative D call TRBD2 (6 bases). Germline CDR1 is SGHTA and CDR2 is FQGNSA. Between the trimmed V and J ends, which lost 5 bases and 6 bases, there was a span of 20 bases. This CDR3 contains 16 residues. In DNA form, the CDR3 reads TGTGCCAGCAGCCCGGAGGGAGCTAGCGTAAGCAATGAGCAGTTCTTC. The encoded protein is CASSPEGASVSNEQFF. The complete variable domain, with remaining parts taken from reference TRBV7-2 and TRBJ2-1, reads GAGVSQSPSNKVTEKGKDVELRCDPISGHTALYWYRQSLGQGLEFLIYFQGNSAPDKSGLPSDRFSAERTGGSVSTLTIQRTQQEDSAVYLCASSPEGASVSNEQFFGPGTRLTVL.

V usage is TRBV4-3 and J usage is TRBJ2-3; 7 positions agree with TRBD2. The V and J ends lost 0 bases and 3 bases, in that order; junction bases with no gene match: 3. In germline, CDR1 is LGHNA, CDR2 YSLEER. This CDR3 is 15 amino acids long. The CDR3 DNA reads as TGCGCCAGCAGCCAAGAGCCGGGGGGAACAGATACGCAGTATTTT. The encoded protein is CASSQEPGGTDTQYF.

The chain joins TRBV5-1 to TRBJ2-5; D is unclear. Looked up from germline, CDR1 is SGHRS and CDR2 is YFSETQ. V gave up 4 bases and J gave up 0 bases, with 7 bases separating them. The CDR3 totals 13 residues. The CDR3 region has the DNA TGCGCCAGCAGCGCCGATGACCAAGAGACCCAGTACTTC. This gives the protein CASSADDQETQYF.

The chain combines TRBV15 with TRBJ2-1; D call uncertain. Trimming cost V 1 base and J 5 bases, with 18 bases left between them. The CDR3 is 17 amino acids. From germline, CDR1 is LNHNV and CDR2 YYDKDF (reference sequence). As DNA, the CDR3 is TGTGCCACCAGCAGAGGAGGTGTGATAGTTAGGGACAATGAGCAGTTCTTC. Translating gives CATSRGGVIVRDNEQFF. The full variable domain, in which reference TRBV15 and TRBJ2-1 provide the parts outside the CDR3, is DAMVIQNPRYQVTQFGKPVTLSCSQTLNHNVMYWYQQKSSQAPKLLFHYYDKDFNNEADTPDNFQSRRPNTSFCFLDIRSPGLGDTAMYLCATSRGGVIVRDNEQFFGPGTRLTVL.

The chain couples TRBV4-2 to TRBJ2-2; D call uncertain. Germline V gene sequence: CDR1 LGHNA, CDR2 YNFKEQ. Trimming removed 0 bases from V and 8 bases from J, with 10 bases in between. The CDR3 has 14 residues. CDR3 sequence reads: CASSQELLSGELFF. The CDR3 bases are TGTGCCAGCAGCCAAGAACTTCTATCGGGGGAGCTGTTTTTT.

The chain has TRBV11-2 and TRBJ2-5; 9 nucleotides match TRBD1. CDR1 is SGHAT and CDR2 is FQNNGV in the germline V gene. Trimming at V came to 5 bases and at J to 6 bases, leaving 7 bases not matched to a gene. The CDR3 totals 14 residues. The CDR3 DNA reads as TGTGCCAGCAGCCCACAGGGGGCGATGAAGACCCAGTACTTC. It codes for CASSPQGAMKTQYF.

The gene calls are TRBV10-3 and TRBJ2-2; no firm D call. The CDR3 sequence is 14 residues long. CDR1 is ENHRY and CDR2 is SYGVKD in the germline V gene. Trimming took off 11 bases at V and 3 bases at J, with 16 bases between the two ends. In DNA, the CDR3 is TGTGCCGCTGGCCAAGGAGCCGACACCGGGGAGCTGTTTTTT. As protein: CAAGQGADTGELFF.

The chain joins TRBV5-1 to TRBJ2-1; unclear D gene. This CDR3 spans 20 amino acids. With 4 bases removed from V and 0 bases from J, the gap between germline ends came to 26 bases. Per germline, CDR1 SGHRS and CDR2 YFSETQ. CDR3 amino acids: CASSDHQKGSPPYSYNEQFF. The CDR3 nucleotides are TGCGCCAGCAGCGATCATCAGAAAGGATCCCCCCCTTACTCCTACAATGAGCAGTTCTTC.

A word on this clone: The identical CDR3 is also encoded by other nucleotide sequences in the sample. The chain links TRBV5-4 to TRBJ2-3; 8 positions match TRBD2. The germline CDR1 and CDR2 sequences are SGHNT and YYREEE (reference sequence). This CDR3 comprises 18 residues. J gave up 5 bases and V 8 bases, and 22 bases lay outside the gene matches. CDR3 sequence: CASSRRGGPGLGGDTQYF. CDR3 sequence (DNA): TGTGCCAGTAGCCGCCGGGGAGGCCCGGGACTAGGCGGAGATACGCAGTATTTT.

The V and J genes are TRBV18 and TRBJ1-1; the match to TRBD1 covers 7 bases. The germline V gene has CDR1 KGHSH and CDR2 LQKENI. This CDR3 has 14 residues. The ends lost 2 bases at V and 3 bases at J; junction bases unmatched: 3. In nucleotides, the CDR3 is TGTGCCAGCTCACCAGACAGGGATTACACTGAAGCTTTCTTT. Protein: CASSPDRDYTEAFF.